This T cell receptor beta chain was sequenced for a study of T cell repertoires in ileal Crohn's disease. Sample time point: neoterminal ileum biopsy at postoperative endoscopy, about 6 months after surgery. Study findings and constraints: Endoscopic recurrence occurred in every patient whose clonality exceeded 26.8%.

Some clones are missing from TCRdb's copy, which holds only in-frame ones; the method was immunoSEQ multiplex PCR. The sample records under 15,000 clones, roughly 80% being singletons. This CDR3 contains 14 residues. Germline values: CDR1 SGDLS, CDR2 YYNGEE. V shed 0 bases and J shed 0 bases, with 4 bases lying between them. By proportion, this clone is large. Its target is not known. The sequencing input was ileal tissue. The clonotype was recovered from an adult with Crohn's disease. The rearrangement joins TRBV9 to TRBJ1-3; no reliable D call. The CDR3, as DNA: TGTGCCAGCAGCGTAGGGAGCTCTGGAAACACCATATATTTT. This translates into CASSVGSSGNTIYF.